This T cell receptor (beta chain) was documented in a study of blood T cells in healthy people across ages. Study findings and constraints: Long-lived and aged donors differed, with more naive CD4+ cells and higher diversity in the long-lived.

V dropped 0 bases and J dropped 2; count of bases not matched to a gene: 6. Germline V CDR1 and CDR2: LGHDT, YNNKEL (reference sequence). This CDR3 region has 17 residues. On this clonotype itself: Its antigen is not known.

Primers used in a second PCR of about 6 to 11 cycles were a sample-barcoded 5' primer and a J-beta primer mix. Tagging of each cDNA molecule was performed by a template-switch adaptor with 12 random nucleotides. TCRdb redid the calling of the 5' RACE reads with MiXCR, one entry per CDR3 protein. Of about 1.6 million distinct CDR3 sequences in the sample, 34% were seen once. The sample taken for sequencing was blood. This TCR derives from a woman between 25 and 40 years old in good health. This rearrangement joins TRBV3-1 to TRBJ2-1; TRBD2 matches at 8 bases. The CDR3 sequence is CASSQDSGRGTYNEQFF. The CDR3 bases are TGTGCCAGCAGCCAAGATTCCGGGAGGGGCACCTACAATGAGCAGTTCTTC.